The T cell receptor beta chain described here comes from a study of cytomegalovirus exposure and HLA in healthy donors (dated by TCRdb to about 2017). Study-wide context: A later analysis indicated that the roughly 130 validation repertoires were generated on the platform also employed for the roughly 720 repertoires of the first cohort. The aim of the study was to test whether cataloging public T cell receptors could identify signatures of past pathogen exposure. In addition to the first cohort of several hundred subjects, a separate validation cohort of over 90 different subjects was used. The study combined high-throughput TCR immunosequencing, statistical association of individual TCRs with disease status, and machine learning to predict cytomegalovirus infection status. The paper as a whole reports these results and caveats: According to the authors, the approach could potentially be generalized to other disease states and immunological phenotypes. In both the original and validation cohorts, the classifier was reported to diagnose cytomegalovirus status with high specificity and sensitivity. A total of around 150 TCR beta chains were listed by the study as associated with cytomegalovirus. A later analysis lacked HLA typing for the validation cohort, so it scored co-occurrence in that cohort across all 120 or so repertoires. Most TCR sequences were seen in very few donors, while some public TCRs were found in many individuals. Three of the identified cytomegalovirus-associated TCR beta chains were confirmed in vitro to be specific for cytomegalovirus antigens. Of the cluster scores, 85% to 95% were above 0 in a later analysis, which found that TCRs clustered in the first cohort also tended to co-occur in the 120 validation repertoires.

Separate from the approximately 670-subject first cohort, the validation cohort of some 130 subjects was the group to which the donors belonged. CDR1 and CDR2 are drawn from the germline V gene (reference sequence): LNHDA, SQIVND. Including cysteine and phenylalanine, the CDR3 has 14 amino acids. The DNA shown is the 42-base CDR3, in frame from base 1. V and J lose 7 bases and 2 bases, and a span of 14 bases separates them. The library was built by means of the immunoSEQ multiplex PCR assay. In the original analysis: A statistical classification framework was built for diagnosing cytomegalovirus status from the catalog of TCR beta chain sequences. Imported from immuneACCESS, the table was reduced by TCRdb to in-frame sequences with V and J called. These copies leave out some clones; in studies compared against another copy, an unresolved V gene accounts for under half, and the cause of the remainder is not known. For V, J and clone size, that table is used; D and trimming come from the DNA. The sample table holds about 140,000 clones, of which about 90% were seen once. 2.5% to 3.5% of the sample is taken by the ten largest.

The sample holds a few counts of this clone. Its antigen is not yet known. Base-call qualities are not available, and no considerably larger clone is one nucleotide away. This TCR came from a young man in good health and CMV-seronegative. The receptor chain draws on TRBV19 and TRBJ1-2; the D gene is perhaps TRBD1, from 5 matching bases. Sequencing used PBMCs. This receptor has the CDR3 CASTPGGGNYGYTF. The base sequence is TGTGCCAGTACCCCTGGGGGAGGGAACTATGGCTACACCTTC.